This T cell receptor beta chain came from a study of CD8 T cells in ankylosing spondylitis. Findings and caveats of the study: What appeared characteristic of ankylosing spondylitis blood was a TCR beta motif of 7 or 8 highly homologous variants.

TCRdb analysed the 5' RACE reads with MiXCR anew, one entry per CDR3 protein. The sample records approximately 110,000 distinct CDR3 sequences, less than 25% being singletons. Comment on this clonotype: Antigen unknown.

The CDR3 is 14 amino acids. The V end lost 0 bases, the J end lost 4 bases, and 10 bases lay between the germline ends. Germline V CDR1 and CDR2: SGHRS, YFSETQ. Sequencing was performed on synovial fluid, either unsorted or a sorted T cell fraction (not recorded which). V is TRBV5-1 and J is TRBJ2-5; no firm D call. The sequence came from a male donor with ankylosing spondylitis. The CDR3 here is CASSLDGLAETQYF. CDR3 DNA sequence: TGCGCCAGCAGCTTGGACGGGTTAGCAGAGACCCAGTACTTC.